The next 24 T cell receptor beta chains were all read from a single sample in a study of blood T cell repertoires in COVID-19. Sequenced by immunoSEQ multiplex PCR; TCRdb stores in-frame clones only, minus some. The table records about 180,000 clones, 85% to 95% of them present only once. Sample: peripheral blood. These receptors all come from a man aged 45-65 years with acute or convalescent COVID-19.

The V and J genes are TRBV12-5 and TRBJ1-5; weak D call: TRBD1 (5 bases). Germline lookup yields CDR1 LGHNT and CDR2 FRNRAP. V lost 7 bases to trimming and J lost 7 bases, with 17 bases between them. The CDR3 spans 14 residues. CDR3 DNA sequence: TGTGCTAGTGCGGCGGACATAAGGGGCCAGCCCCAGCATTTT. Translated, it gives CASAADIRGQPQHF.

This chain's CDR3 is CASNPGGEKLFF. For the CDR3, the DNA is TGTGCCAGCAACCCAGGTGGTGAAAAACTGTTTTTT. This rearrangement joins TRBV6-5 to TRBJ1-4; D is undetermined. Trimming left V 7 bases short and J 7 bases short, with 10 bases between. The germline V gene encodes CDR1 MNHEY and CDR2 SVGAGI. The CDR3 has 12 residues.

V usage is TRBV7-8 and J usage is TRBJ1-5; D call uncertain. Germline assignment: CDR1 SGHVS and CDR2 FQNEAQ. The V end was cut by 1 base, the J end by 2 bases, with 3 bases between. The CDR3 has 13 residues. The CDR3 sequence: CASSLVGNQPQHF. The CDR3 region has the DNA TGTGCCAGCAGCTTAGTCGGCAATCAGCCCCAGCATTTT.

J is TRBJ2-1 and V is TRBV6-5, with D possibly being TRBD2 (6 bases). Trimming cost V 7 bases and J 10 bases, with 14 bases left between them. CDR1 is MNHEY and CDR2 is SVGAGI in the germline V gene. The CDR3 is made up of 12 amino acids. CDR3 DNA sequence: TGTGCCAGCACGCTCGTGGGGAGGGAGCAGTTCTTC. Translation gives CASTLVGREQFF.

The chain employs TRBV11-1 and TRBJ2-1, with 7 bases identical to TRBD1. V was pared by 1 base and J by 9 bases, with 6 bases of the junction left unmatched. The CDR3 totals 14 residues. The germline gives CDR1 SGHAT, CDR2 FQDESV (reference sequence). The CDR3 sequence is CASSLGGGGGEQFF. For the CDR3, the DNA is TGTGCCAGCAGCTTAGGAGGGGGCGGAGGTGAGCAGTTCTTC.

This clone was detected once. The gene calls are TRBV19 and TRBJ1-5; 7 nucleotides agree with TRBD1. The germline V gene encodes CDR1 LNHDA and CDR2 SQIVND (reference sequence). The V gene end was trimmed by 9 bases and the J gene end by 9 bases; junction bases not matched to a gene: 14. This CDR3 has 14 residues. For the CDR3, the DNA is TGTGCCAGCCGACAGGGACAAGGTGGTCGGCCCCAGCATTTT. Translated: CASRQGQGGRPQHF.

This clone appeared a few times. V gene TRBV9 combines with J gene TRBJ1-1; D remains unclear. This CDR3 region has 15 residues. The V and J ends lost 0 bases and 4 bases respectively, with 13 bases between them. In germline, CDR1 is SGDLS, CDR2 YYNGEE. CDR3 nucleotides: TGTGCCAGCAGCGTAGTTCGTTTCTTGAGCACTGAAGCTTTCTTT. As protein: CASSVVRFLSTEAFF.

The CDR3 DNA is TGTGCCAGCAGCACGGGGACCGGGGAGCTGTTTTTT. As protein: CASSTGTGELFF. The chain combines TRBV7-3 with TRBJ2-2; tentatively, D is TRBD2 (5 bases). This CDR3 has 12 residues. CDR1 SGHTA and CDR2 FQGTGA come from the germline V gene. The germline V and J ends were trimmed by 5 bases and 5 bases, with 6 bases remaining between them.

V usage is TRBV5-4 and J usage is TRBJ2-2, with TRBD2 identical over 8 bases. Germline values: CDR1 SGHNT, CDR2 YYREEE (reference sequence). The CDR3 contains 16 residues. The V gene end was trimmed by 2 bases and the J gene end by 7 bases; junction bases not matched to a gene: 10. CDR3 sequence (DNA): TGTGCCAGCAGCTTTGGGACTAGTAGTTCGTACGGGGAGCTGTTTTTT. It is translated as CASSFGTSSSYGELFF.

This chain connects TRBV19 to TRBJ2-1, with 12 bases aligning to TRBD2. CDR3 length: 17 residues. From germline, CDR1 is LNHDA and CDR2 SQIVND (reference sequence). V lost 7 bases to trimming and J lost 4 bases; unmatched junction nucleotides: 11. The CDR3 nucleotides read TGTGCCAGTAATCCTAGCGGGAGGGCCGCTGGGTACAATGAGCAGTTCTTC. This translates into CASNPSGRAAGYNEQFF.

The CDR3 DNA reads TGTGCCAGCAGCGTGGCTCCGGGGGACCTCACAGATACGCAGTATTTT. Encoded protein: CASSVAPGDLTDTQYF. This chain joins TRBV9 and TRBJ2-3; TRBD2 is a possible D gene (6 bases). The CDR3 extends over 16 amino acids. Germline values: CDR1 SGDLS, CDR2 YYNGEE. Between the trimmed V and J ends, which lost 2 bases and 2 bases, there was a span of 15 bases. Based on the CDR3 plus reference TRBV9 and TRBJ2-3, the full variable domain is DSGVTQTPKHLITATGQRVTLRCSPRSGDLSVYWYQQSLDQGLQFLIQYYNGEERAKGNILERFSAQQFPDLHSELNLSSLELGDSALYFCASSVAPGDLTDTQYFGPGTRLTVL.

The J gene is TRBJ2-1, the V gene TRBV5-1, with TRBD2 matching 12 bases. CDR1 is SGHRS, CDR2 YFSETQ, per germline. The CDR3 sequence is 18 residues long. V dropped 0 bases and J dropped 8; count of bases not matched to a gene: 12. The CDR3 coding sequence is TGCGCCAGCAGCTTGGCCCTAGCGGGAGGGCCGGGCTGGGATGAGCAGTTCTTC. This sequence encodes CASSLALAGGPGWDEQFF.

The chain couples TRBV5-6 to TRBJ2-5; 13 nucleotides align to TRBD2. This CDR3 region has 16 residues. Looked up from germline, CDR1 is SGHDT and CDR2 is YYEEEE. V shed 2 bases and J 5 bases; nucleotides not matched to a gene: 6. This CDR3 reads CASSFRTSGSRETQYF. The CDR3 coding sequence is TGTGCCAGCAGCTTCCGGACTAGCGGGAGCAGGGAGACCCAGTACTTC.

The chain has TRBV3-1 (or the pseudogene TRBV3-2) and TRBJ2-3; a possible D gene is TRBD2 (5 bases). In germline, CDR1 is LGHDT, CDR2 YNNKEL (reference sequence). The CDR3 has 15 residues. The V end lost 4 bases, the J end lost 7 bases, and 18 bases lay between the germline ends. The CDR3 here is CASSPPGSVPNTQYF. The CDR3 DNA is TGTGCCAGCAGCCCCCCGGGGAGCGTGCCTAATACGCAGTATTTT.

The chain has TRBV2 and TRBJ1-4; 7 bases map to TRBD1. This CDR3 has 14 amino acids. CDR1 and CDR2 from the germline V gene are SNHLY and FYNNEI. V lost 4 bases to trimming and J lost 10 bases; unmatched junction nucleotides: 9. In nucleotides, the CDR3 is TGTGCCAGCAGTGGAGAACAGGGGACGGGAAAACTGTTTTTT. This translates into CASSGEQGTGKLFF.

The V gene is TRBV18, the J gene TRBJ2-7, with 7 bases identical to TRBD1. The trim removed 3 bases at V and 3 bases at J, leaving 26 bases unmatched. The CDR3 totals 21 residues. Germline V gene sequence: CDR1 KGHSH, CDR2 LQKENI. The CDR3 spells CASSPTPTGILRKVDFYEQYF. The CDR3 DNA reads as TGTGCCAGCTCACCGACGCCGACAGGGATTCTCCGGAAAGTTGACTTCTACGAGCAGTACTTC.

The rearrangement links TRBV2 to TRBJ2-2; 8 bases align to TRBD2. Germline V gives CDR1 SNHLY, CDR2 FYNNEI. The V gene end was trimmed by 4 bases and the J gene end by 6 bases; junction bases not matched to a gene: 4. CDR3 size: 14 residues. CDR3 coding DNA: TGTGCCAGCAGTGGGGAGCGGGAGTCCGGGGAGCTGTTTTTT. Translating gives CASSGERESGELFF.

Only a few counts were recorded for this clone. The rearrangement links TRBV10-3 to TRBJ1-1; D uncertain. V was clipped by 6 bases and J by 0 bases, with 8 bases between them. The CDR3 consists of 13 residues. Germline V gene data show CDR1 as ENHRY and CDR2 as SYGVKD. The CDR3 region is CAISRELNTEAFF. The CDR3 bases are TGTGCCATCAGCCGGGAGTTGAACACTGAAGCTTTCTTT.

The J gene is TRBJ1-2, the V gene TRBV4-1; D ambiguous. Per germline, CDR1 MGHRA and CDR2 YSYEKL. The CDR3 contains 13 residues. Trimming removed 1 base from V and 8 bases from J, with 11 bases in between. CDR3 sequence (DNA): TGCGCCAGCAGCCAAGTCCCGGGAGGCGGCTACACCTTC. Translating gives CASSQVPGGGYTF.

In this sample, this clone turned up a few times. V is TRBV6-5 and J is TRBJ1-1; 9 bases agree with TRBD1. CDR1 MNHEY and CDR2 SVGAGI come from the germline V gene. V shed 0 bases and J 1 base; nucleotides not matched to a gene: 3. CDR3 length equals 16 residues. CDR3 sequence reads: CASSYSGQGPNTEAFF. CDR3 coding DNA: TGTGCCAGCAGTTACTCGGGACAGGGTCCGAACACTGAAGCTTTCTTT.

The chain is built from TRBV18 and TRBJ2-2; 13 nucleotides align to TRBD2. The CDR3 is 19 amino acids. Trimming at V came to 3 bases and at J to 1 base, leaving 8 bases not matched to a gene. Germline V lookup: CDR1 KGHSH, CDR2 LQKENI. CDR3 amino acids: CASSPRTSGRGWNTGELFF. The CDR3 region has the DNA TGTGCCAGCTCACCTAGGACTAGCGGGAGAGGTTGGAACACCGGGGAGCTGTTTTTT.

The rearrangement uses TRBV10-2 and TRBJ2-3; a possible D gene is TRBD2 (7 bases). Trimming removed 4 bases from V and 3 bases from J, with 17 bases in between. Germline V gives CDR1 WSHSY, CDR2 SAAADI. This CDR3 has 16 residues. The CDR3 coding sequence is TGCGCCAGCAGTGGGGGCGGGGGCGGGAGAACAGATACGCAGTATTTT. Translation gives CASSGGGGGRTDTQYF.

To note about this clone: Other DNA sequences in this sample translate to the same CDR3. The rearrangement uses TRBV18 and TRBJ2-3, with D possibly TRBD1 on 5 matching bases. The CDR3 extends over 13 amino acids. The V gene lost 3 bases and the J gene lost 3 bases, with 7 bases spanning the gap. CDR1 and CDR2 from the germline V gene are KGHSH and LQKENI. The CDR3 is CASSPRQTDTQYF. Written as DNA, the CDR3 is TGTGCCAGCTCACCCCGACAGACAGATACGCAGTATTTT. Based on the CDR3 plus reference TRBV18 and TRBJ2-3, the full variable domain is NAGVMQNPRHLVRRRGQEARLRCSPMKGHSHVYWYRQLPEEGLKFMVYLQKENIIDESGMPKERFSAEFPKEGPSILRIQQVVRGDSAAYFCASSPRQTDTQYFGPGTRLTVL.

This chain joins TRBV11-3 and TRBJ2-5; no clear D gene. This CDR3 comprises 13 residues. Germline CDR1 reads SGHNT; CDR2 reads YENEEA. V lost 0 bases to trimming and J lost 7 bases, with 9 bases between them. CDR3 loop: CASSLDSSGTQYF. As DNA, the CDR3 is TGTGCCAGCAGCTTAGACTCCTCGGGGACCCAGTACTTC.